This T cell receptor (beta chain) was sequenced for a study of cytomegalovirus exposure and HLA in healthy donors. Amplification used 60 Vbeta primers and 13 Jbeta primers. Generated by immunoSEQ multiplex PCR, the TCRdb table keeps only in-frame clones and is missing some. The sample table sets out 74,000 or so clones. This TCR was recovered from a woman aged 55-75 years in good health and CMV-seronegative. Sample: PBMCs.

The CDR3, as DNA: TGTGCCAGCAGCTTAGGGAGGCTACAGGGGAATAGGAAGGAAAAACTGTTTTTT. It encodes CASSLGRLQGNRKEKLFF. This chain links TRBV11-2 with TRBJ1-4; TRBD1 aligns across 7 bases. The CDR3 is 18 amino acids. V shed 1 base, J shed 8 bases, and the junction held 16 bases outside the gene matches. Germline assignment: CDR1 SGHAT and CDR2 FQNNGV.